Listed below are T cell receptor beta chains from one sample, sequenced in a study of blood T cells in healthy people across ages. TCRdb re-called the 5' RACE reads through MiXCR, storing one row per CDR3 protein. This sample has over 600,000 distinct CDR3 sequences, with 35% to 50% found just once. Sequenced: blood. The receptors here all came from a man of 80 years or more in good health. CDR3s include the opening cysteine and the closing phenylalanine or tryptophan. The D gene is left open where the match is weak. The size field is filled for only some rows; it gives once, few, many or a size class.

J: TRBJ2-7
D: NA
size: NA
V: TRBV7-6
DNA: TGTGCCAGCAGCTTAGCTGGCCTCAGCAGCTACGAGCAGTACTTC
CDR3: CASSLAGLSSYEQYF

J: TRBJ2-1
D: TRBD1
size: NA
V: TRBV11-2
DNA: TGTGCCAGCAGCTTAAGTTACAGGGGGGACAATGAGCAGTTCTTC
CDR3: CASSLSYRGDNEQFF

J: TRBJ2-7
D: NA
size: NA
V: TRBV4-2
DNA: TGTGCCAGCAGCCAAGGACAGGAACAAGTCTACGAGCAGTACTTC
CDR3: CASSQGQEQVYEQYF

J: TRBJ2-3
D: NA
size: few
V: TRBV2
DNA: TGTGCCAGCAGGTCTAGCCTGGCAGATACGCAGTATTTT
CDR3: CASRSSLADTQYF

J: TRBJ2-2
D: TRBD1
size: NA
V: TRBV11-2
DNA: TGTGCCAGCAGCTCCACGGGACAGACGAACACCAGGGAGCTGTTTTTT
CDR3: CASSSTGQTNTRELFF

J: TRBJ1-1
D: NA
size: many
V: TRBV10-3
DNA: TGTGCCATCAGTGAGTTAGGGGTACCTAACACTGAAGCTTTCTTT
CDR3: CAISELGVPNTEAFF

J: TRBJ2-5
D: NA
size: NA
V: TRBV20-1
DNA: TGCAGTGCTGGAGATAAGGAGGGTTTGGAGACCCAGTACTTC
CDR3: CSAGDKEGLETQYF

J: TRBJ1-2
D: NA
size: few
V: TRBV6-1
DNA: TGTGCCAGCAGTGACGCCTCCGCGGGTCTGAATGGCTACACCTTC
CDR3: CASSDASAGLNGYTF

J: TRBJ1-1
D: TRBD1
size: NA
V: TRBV20-1
DNA: TGCAGTGCTACCCAGGGGGCTCTTGTGAACACTGAAGCTTTCTTT
CDR3: CSATQGALVNTEAFF

J: TRBJ2-5
D: NA
size: many
V: TRBV4-3
DNA: TGCGCCAGCAGCCAAGACCGCAGGGCGGAAGAGACCCAGTACTTC
CDR3: CASSQDRRAEETQYF

J: TRBJ2-5
D: TRBD1
size: few
V: TRBV2
DNA: TGTGCCAGCAGTTGGGGACAGGGTGGAGAGACCCAGTACTTC
CDR3: CASSWGQGGETQYF

J: TRBJ2-4
D: NA
size: NA
V: TRBV15
DNA: TGTGCCACCAGCAGAGATGGGGGTAAAGCCAAAAACATTCAGTACTTC
CDR3: CATSRDGGKAKNIQYF

J: TRBJ1-2
D: NA
size: NA
V: TRBV30
DNA: TGTGCCTGCCGTCAAGAAGGGAACTATGGCTACACCTTC
CDR3: CACRQEGNYGYTF

J: TRBJ2-5
D: NA
size: NA
V: TRBV4-2
DNA: TGTGCCAGCAGCCAAGGTCTTCCGCGGAGAATCCAAGAGACCCAGTACTTC
CDR3: CASSQGLPRRIQETQYF

J: TRBJ2-6
D: NA
size: many
V: TRBV3-1
DNA: TGTGCCAGCAGCCAAGATGCATCTGGGGCCAACGTCCTGACTTTC
CDR3: CASSQDASGANVLTF

J: TRBJ2-1
D: NA
size: NA
V: TRBV4-3
DNA: TGCGCCAGCAGCCAGGACAGCCTCCCCTACAATGAGCAGTTCTTC
CDR3: CASSQDSLPYNEQFF

J: TRBJ2-3
D: NA
size: few
V: TRBV15
DNA: TGTGCCACCAGCAGCGTTAGCACAGATACGCAGTATTTT
CDR3: CATSSVSTDTQYF

J: TRBJ2-3
D: NA
size: few
V: TRBV29-1
DNA: TGCAGCGGGTTAGGACGAGGGGGGCGCACAGATACGCAGTATTTT
CDR3: CSGLGRGGRTDTQYF

J: TRBJ1-2
D: NA
size: many
V: TRBV28
DNA: TGTGCCAGCAGCATCAACTATGGCTACACCTTC
CDR3: CASSINYGYTF

J: TRBJ2-1
D: TRBD1
size: few
V: TRBV27
DNA: TGTGCCAGCAGTTACACCCGACAGGGCCGCAATGAGCAGTTCTTC
CDR3: CASSYTRQGRNEQFF

J: TRBJ1-4
D: NA
size: NA
V: TRBV4-2
DNA: TGTGCCAGCAGCCAAAAATGGGGGATGGATGAAAAACTGTTTTTT
CDR3: CASSQKWGMDEKLFF